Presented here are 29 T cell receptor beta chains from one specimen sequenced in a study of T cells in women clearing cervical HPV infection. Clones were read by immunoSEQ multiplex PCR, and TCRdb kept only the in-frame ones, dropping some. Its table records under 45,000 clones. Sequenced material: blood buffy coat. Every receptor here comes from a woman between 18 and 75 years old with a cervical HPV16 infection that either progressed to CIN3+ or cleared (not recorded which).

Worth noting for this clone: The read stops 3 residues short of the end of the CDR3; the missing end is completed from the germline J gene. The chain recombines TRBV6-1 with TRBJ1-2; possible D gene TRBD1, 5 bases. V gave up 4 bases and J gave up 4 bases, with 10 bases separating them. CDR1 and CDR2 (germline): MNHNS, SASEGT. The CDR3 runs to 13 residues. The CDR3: CASSAGHLYGYTF. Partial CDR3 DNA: TGTGCCAGCAGTGCAGGACACCTCTATGGC.

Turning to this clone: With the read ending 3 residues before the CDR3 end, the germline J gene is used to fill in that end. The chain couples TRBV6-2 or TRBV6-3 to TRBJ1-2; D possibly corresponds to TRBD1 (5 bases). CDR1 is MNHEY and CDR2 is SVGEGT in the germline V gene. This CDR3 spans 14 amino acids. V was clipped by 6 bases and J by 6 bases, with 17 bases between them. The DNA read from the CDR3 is TGTGCCAGCAGGCCGGGAGGGGCCAAGGATGGC. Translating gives CASRPGGAKDG. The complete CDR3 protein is CASRPGGAKDGYTF.

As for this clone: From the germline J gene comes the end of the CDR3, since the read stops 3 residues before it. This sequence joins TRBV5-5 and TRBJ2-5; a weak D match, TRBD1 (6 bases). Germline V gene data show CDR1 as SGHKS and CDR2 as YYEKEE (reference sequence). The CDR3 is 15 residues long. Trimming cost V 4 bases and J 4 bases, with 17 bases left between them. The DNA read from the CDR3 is TGTGCCAGCAGCGAACGACCACAGGGATCAGAGACC. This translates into CASSERPQGSET. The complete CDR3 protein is CASSERPQGSETQYF.

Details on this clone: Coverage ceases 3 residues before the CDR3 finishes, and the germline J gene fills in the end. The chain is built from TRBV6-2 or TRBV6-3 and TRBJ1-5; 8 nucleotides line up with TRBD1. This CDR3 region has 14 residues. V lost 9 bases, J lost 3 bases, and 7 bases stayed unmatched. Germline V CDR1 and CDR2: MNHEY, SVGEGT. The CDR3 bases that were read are TGTGCCAGTGCCGGGACAGGCATCAATCAGCCC. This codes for CASAGTGINQP. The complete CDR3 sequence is CASAGTGINQPQHF.

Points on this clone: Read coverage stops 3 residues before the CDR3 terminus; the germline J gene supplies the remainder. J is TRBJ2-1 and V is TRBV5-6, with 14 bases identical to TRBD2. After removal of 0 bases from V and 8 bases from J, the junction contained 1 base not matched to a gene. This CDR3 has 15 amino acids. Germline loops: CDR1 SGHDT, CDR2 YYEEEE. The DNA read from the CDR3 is TGTGCCAGCAGCTTGGGACTAGCGGGAGGGTATGAG. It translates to CASSLGLAGGYE. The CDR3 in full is CASSLGLAGGYEQFF.

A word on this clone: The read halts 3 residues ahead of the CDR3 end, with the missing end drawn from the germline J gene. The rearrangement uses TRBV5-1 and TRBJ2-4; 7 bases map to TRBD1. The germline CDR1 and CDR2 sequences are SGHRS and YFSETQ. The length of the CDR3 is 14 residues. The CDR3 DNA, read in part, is TGCGCCAGCAGCTCTCAGACAGGGAACTATGGT. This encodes CASSSQTGNYG. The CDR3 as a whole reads CASSSQTGNYGQYF.

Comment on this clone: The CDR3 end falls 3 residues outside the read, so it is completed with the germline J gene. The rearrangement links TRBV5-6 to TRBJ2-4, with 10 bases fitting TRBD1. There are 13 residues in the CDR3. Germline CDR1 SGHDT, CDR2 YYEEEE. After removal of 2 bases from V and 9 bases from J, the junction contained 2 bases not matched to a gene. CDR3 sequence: CASSFWTGGIQYF. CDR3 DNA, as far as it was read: TGTGCCAGCAGCTTCTGGACAGGGGGCATT. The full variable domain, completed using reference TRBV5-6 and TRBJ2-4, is DAGVTQSPTHLIKTRGQQVTLRCSPKSGHDTVSWYQQALGQGPQFIFQYYEEEERQRGNFPDRFSGHQFPNYSSELNVNALLLGDSALYLCASSFWTGGIQYFGAGTRLSVL.

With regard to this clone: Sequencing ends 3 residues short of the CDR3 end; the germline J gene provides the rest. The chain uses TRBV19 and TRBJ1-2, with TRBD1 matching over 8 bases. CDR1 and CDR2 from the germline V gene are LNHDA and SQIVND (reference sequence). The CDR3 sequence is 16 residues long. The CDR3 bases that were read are TGTGCCAGTAGACGCCCCGACAGGGGACCGAGCATGGGC. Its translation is CASRRPDRGPSMG. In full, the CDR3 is CASRRPDRGPSMGYTF.

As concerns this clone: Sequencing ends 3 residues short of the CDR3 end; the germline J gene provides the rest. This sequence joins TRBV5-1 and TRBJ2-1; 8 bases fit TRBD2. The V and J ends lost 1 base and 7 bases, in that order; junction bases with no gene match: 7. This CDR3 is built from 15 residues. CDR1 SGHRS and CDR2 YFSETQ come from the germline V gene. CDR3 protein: CASSLRSGRWNEQFF. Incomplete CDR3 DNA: TGCGCCAGCAGCTTGCGCAGCGGGAGATGGAATGAG.

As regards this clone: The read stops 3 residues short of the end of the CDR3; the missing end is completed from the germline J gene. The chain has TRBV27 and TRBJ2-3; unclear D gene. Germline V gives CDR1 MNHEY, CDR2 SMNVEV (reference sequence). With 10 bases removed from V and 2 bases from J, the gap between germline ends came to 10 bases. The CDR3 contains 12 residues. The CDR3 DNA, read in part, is TGTGCCACGTCGACTCTCACAGATACG. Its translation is CATSTLTDT. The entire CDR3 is CATSTLTDTQYF.

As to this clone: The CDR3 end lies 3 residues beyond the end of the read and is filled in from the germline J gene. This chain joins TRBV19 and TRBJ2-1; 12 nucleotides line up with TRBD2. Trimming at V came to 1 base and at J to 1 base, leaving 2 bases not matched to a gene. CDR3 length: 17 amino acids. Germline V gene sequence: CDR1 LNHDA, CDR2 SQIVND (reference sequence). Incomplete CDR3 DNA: TGTGCCAGTAGTATAGGTCTAGCGGGAGGGTCCTACAATGAG. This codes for CASSIGLAGGSYNE. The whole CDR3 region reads CASSIGLAGGSYNEQFF.

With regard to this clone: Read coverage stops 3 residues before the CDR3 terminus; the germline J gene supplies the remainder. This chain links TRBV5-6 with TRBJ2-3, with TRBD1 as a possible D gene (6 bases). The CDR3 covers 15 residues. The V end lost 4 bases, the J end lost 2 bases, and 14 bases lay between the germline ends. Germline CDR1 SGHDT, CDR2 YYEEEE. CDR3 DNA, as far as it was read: TGTGCCAGCAGCCCGACAGGTTCGCTCACAGATACG. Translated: CASSPTGSLTDT. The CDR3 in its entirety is CASSPTGSLTDTQYF. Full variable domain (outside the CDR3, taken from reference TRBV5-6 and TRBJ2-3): DAGVTQSPTHLIKTRGQQVTLRCSPKSGHDTVSWYQQALGQGPQFIFQYYEEEERQRGNFPDRFSGHQFPNYSSELNVNALLLGDSALYLCASSPTGSLTDTQYFGPGTRLTVL.

The CDR3 is CASSAQQRDTQYF. CDR3 DNA (partial): TGTGCCAGCAGCGCCCAACAGCGGGATACG. The chain links TRBV9 to TRBJ2-3; D is possibly TRBD2 (5 bases). The read comes to an end 3 residues before the CDR3 does, leaving the germline J gene to fill in the end. Germline values: CDR1 SGDLS, CDR2 YYNGEE. There are 13 residues in the CDR3. V lost 3 bases, J lost 6 bases, and 11 bases lay in between.

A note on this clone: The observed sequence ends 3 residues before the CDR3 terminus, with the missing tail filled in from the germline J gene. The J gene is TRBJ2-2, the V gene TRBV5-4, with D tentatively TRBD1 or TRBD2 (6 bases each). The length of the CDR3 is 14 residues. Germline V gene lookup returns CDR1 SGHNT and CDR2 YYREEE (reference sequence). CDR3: CASSPRGGNSPLFF. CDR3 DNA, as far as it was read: TGTGCCAGCAGCCCCAGGGGAGGCAATTCACCG. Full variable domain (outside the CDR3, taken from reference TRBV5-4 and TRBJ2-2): ETGVTQSPTHLIKTRGQQVTLRCSSQSGHNTVSWYQQALGQGPQFIFQYYREEENGRGNFPPRFSGLQFPNYSSELNVNALELDDSALYLCASSPRGGNSPLFFGEGSRLTVL.

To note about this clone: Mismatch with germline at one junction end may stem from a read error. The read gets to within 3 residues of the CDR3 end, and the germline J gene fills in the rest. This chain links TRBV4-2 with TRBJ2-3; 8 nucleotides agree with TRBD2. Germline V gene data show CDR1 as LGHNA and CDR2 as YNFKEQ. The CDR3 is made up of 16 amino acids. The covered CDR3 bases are TGCGCCAGCAGCCAAGAGCCTAGCGGGCTCGCAGATACG. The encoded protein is CASSQEPSGLADT. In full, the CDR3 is CASSQEPSGLADTQYF.

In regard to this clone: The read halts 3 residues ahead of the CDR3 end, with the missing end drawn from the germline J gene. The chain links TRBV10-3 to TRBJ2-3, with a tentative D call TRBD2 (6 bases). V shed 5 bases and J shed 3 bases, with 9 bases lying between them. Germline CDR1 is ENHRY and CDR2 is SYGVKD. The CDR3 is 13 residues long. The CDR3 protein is CAISFLATDTQYF. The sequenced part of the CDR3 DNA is TGTGCCATCAGTTTTCTAGCGACAGATACG.

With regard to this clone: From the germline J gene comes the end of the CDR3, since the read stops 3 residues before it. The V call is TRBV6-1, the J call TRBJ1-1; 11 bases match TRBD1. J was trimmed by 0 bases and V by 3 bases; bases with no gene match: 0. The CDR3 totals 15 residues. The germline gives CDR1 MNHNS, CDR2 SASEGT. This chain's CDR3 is CASSEDRGLNTEAFF. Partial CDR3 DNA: TGTGCCAGCAGTGAGGACAGGGGGCTGAACACTGAA.

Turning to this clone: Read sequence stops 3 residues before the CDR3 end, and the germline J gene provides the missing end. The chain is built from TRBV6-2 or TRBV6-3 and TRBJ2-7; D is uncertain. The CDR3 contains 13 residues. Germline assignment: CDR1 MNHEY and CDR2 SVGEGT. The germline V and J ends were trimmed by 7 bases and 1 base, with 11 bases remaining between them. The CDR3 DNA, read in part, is TGTGCCAGCACCCTAGATGGTTCCTACGAG. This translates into CASTLDGSYE. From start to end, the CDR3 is CASTLDGSYEQYF.

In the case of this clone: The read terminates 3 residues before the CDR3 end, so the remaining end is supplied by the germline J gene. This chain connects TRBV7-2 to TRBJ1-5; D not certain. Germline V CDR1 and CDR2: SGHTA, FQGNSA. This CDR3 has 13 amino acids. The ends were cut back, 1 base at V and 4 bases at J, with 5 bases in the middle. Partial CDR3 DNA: TGTGCCAGCAGCTTAGGGCAGAATCAGCCC. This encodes CASSLGQNQP. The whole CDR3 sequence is CASSLGQNQPQHF. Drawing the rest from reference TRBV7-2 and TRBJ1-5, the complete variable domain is GAGVSQSPSNKVTEKGKDVELRCDPISGHTALYWYRQSLGQGLEFLIYFQGNSAPDKSGLPSDRFSAERTGGSVSTLTIQRTQQEDSAVYLCASSLGQNQPQHFGDGTRLSIL.

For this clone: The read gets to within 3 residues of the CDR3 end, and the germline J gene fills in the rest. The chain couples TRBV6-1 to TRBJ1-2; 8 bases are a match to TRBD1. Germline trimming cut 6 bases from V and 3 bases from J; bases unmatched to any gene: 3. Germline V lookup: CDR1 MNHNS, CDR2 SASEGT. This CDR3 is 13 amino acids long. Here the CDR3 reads CASREQGDYGYTF. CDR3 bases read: TGTGCCAGCAGGGAACAGGGGGACTATGGC.

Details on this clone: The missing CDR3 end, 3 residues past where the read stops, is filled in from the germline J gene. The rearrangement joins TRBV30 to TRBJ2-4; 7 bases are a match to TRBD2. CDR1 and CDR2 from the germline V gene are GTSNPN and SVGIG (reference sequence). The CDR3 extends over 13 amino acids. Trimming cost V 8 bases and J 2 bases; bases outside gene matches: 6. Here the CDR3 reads CAQAGDTKNIQYF. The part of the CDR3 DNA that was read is TGTGCCCAGGCGGGGGATACCAAAAACATT.

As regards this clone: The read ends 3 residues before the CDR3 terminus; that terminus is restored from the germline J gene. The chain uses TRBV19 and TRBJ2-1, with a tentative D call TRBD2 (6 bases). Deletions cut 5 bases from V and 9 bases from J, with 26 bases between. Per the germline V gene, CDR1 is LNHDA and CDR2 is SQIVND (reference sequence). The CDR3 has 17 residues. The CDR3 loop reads CASSGGWASLPEAEQFF. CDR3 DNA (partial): TGTGCCAGTAGTGGGGGGTGGGCGAGCCTGCCCGAGGCTGAG.

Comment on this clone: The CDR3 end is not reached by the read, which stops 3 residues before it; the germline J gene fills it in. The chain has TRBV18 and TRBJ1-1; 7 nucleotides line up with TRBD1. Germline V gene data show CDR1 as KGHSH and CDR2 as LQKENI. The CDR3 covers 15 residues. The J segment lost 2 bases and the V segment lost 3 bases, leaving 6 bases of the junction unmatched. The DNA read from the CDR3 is TGTGCCAGCTCACCGACAGGGTGGATAAACACTGAA. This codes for CASSPTGWINTE. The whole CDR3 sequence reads CASSPTGWINTEAFF.

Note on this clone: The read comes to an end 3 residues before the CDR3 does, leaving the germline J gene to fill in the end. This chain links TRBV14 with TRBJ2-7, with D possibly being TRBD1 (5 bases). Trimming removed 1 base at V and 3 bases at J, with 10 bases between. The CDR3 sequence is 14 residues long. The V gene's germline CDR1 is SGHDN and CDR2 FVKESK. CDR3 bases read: TGTGCCAGCAGCCAAGGGGGCAGCTACTACGAG. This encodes CASSQGGSYYE. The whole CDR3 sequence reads CASSQGGSYYEQYF.

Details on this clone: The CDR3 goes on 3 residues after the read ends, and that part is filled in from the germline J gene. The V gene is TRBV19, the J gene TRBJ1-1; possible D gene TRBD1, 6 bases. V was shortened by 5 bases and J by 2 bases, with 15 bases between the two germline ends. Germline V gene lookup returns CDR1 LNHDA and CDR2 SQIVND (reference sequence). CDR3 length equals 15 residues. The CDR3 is CASSPSWTANTEAFF. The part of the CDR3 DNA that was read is TGTGCCAGTAGTCCATCCTGGACAGCTAACACTGAA. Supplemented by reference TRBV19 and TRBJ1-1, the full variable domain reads DGGITQSPKYLFRKEGQNVTLSCEQNLNHDAMYWYRQDPGQGLRLIYYSQIVNDFQKGDIAEGYSVSREKKESFPLTVTSAQKNPTAFYLCASSPSWTANTEAFFGQGTRLTVV.

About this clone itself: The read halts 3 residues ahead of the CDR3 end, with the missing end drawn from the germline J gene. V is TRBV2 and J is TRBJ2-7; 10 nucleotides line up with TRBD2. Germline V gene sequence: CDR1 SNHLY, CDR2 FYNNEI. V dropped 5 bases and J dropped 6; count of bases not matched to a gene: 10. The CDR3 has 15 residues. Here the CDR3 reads CASSPSGSLSREQYF. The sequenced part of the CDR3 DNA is TGTGCCAGCAGTCCTAGCGGGAGTCTTTCGCGCGAG.

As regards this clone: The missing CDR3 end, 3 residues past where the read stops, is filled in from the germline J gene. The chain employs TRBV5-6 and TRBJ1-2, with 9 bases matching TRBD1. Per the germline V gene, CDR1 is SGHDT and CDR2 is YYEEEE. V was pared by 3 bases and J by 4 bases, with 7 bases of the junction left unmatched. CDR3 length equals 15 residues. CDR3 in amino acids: CASSSRQGVGYGYTF. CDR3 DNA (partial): TGTGCCAGCAGCTCCAGACAGGGGGTAGGCTATGGC.

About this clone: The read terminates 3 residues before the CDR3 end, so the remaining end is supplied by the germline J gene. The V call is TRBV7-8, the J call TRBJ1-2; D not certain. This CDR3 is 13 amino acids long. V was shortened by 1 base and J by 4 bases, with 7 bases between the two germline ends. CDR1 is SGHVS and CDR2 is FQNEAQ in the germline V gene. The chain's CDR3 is CASSLGQRYGYTF. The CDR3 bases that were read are TGTGCCAGCAGCTTAGGCCAGCGCTATGGC.

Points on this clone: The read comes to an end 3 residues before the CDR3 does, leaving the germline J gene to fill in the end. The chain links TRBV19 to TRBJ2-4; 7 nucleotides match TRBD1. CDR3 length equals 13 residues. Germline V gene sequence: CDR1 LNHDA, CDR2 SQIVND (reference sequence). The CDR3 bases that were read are TGTGCCAGTAGTACAGGGGGAATTCATGGT. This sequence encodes CASSTGGIHG. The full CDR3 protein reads CASSTGGIHGQYF.